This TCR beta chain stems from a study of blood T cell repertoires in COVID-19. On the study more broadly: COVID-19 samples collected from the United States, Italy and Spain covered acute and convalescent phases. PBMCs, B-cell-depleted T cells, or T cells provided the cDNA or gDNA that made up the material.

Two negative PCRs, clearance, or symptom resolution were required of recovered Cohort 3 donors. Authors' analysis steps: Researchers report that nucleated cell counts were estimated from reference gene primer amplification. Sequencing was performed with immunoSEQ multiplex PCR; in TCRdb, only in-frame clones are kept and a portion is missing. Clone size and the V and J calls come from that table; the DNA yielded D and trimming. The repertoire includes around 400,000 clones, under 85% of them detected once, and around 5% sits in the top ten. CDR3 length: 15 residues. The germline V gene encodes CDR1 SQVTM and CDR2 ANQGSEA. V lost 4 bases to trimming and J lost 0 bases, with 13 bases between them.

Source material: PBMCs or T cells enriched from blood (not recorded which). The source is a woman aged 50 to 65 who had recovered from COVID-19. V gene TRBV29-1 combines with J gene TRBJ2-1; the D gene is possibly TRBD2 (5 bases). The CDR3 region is CSVGSAGGSYNEQFF. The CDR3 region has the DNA TGCAGCGTTGGTTCGGCCGGAGGCTCCTACAATGAGCAGTTCTTC.